The TCR beta chain under discussion was sequenced for a study of T cells after yellow fever vaccination. Study-level findings and limits: On re-exposure, the response was weaker but peaked faster, at day 5 versus 15. After the booster, roughly 96% of CD4 and about nine tenths of CD8 primary-response clones were re-detected.

The sample holds many counts of this clonotype. Its antigen is undetermined. Synthesis of TCR cDNA relied on 5'RACE template switching, which attached a universal primer site and UMIs. TCRdb re-derived calls from the 5' RACE reads in MiXCR, one entry per CDR3 protein. The sample holds roughly 120,000 distinct CDR3 sequences; more than 5.5% are singletons and the top ten take 2.7%. Germline lookup yields CDR1 MNHNS and CDR2 SASEGT. The CDR3 is made up of 16 amino acids. The J segment lost 4 bases and the V segment lost 6 bases, leaving 6 bases of the junction unmatched. This clonotype was sampled from a man younger than 35 who received the YFV17D yellow fever vaccine. The sample was CD4+ T cells sorted from PBMCs, taken roughly 46 days after the first yellow fever vaccination. The chain links TRBV6-1 to TRBJ2-1; 13 bases match TRBD2. This CDR3 is CASSPTSGGAYNEQFF. As DNA, the CDR3 is TGTGCCAGCAGCCCCACTAGCGGGGGGGCATACAATGAGCAGTTCTTC.